What follows is one TCR beta chain and its context. This clonotype occurred a few times. There is no known antigen for this receptor. No per-base quality is available; no much larger clone lies one base away. Libraries were prepared through PCR. Reads for this sample came from an Illumina HiSeq 2500. To normalize quantification of the TCRbeta repertoire, the TCR libraries were built with molecular barcoding that relied on unique molecular identifiers. TCRdb trimmed the raw reads at Q25, called clones with MiXCR and kept productive beta chains. Every CDR3 protein is listed once, alongside the most common genes and DNA of its rows. Counted in this sample were 600,000 to 700,000 distinct CDR3 sequences; approximately 16% of them appeared once. Of the sample, approximately 1.1% falls within the top ten clones. The record originates from a study of T-cell reconstitution after alpha-beta-depleted transplantation in children (dated by TCRdb to the mid-2010s). As for the study more broadly: Using TCR repertoire profiling, the study followed T-cell immune reconstitution in a quantitative way in children after TCRalphabeta/CD19-depleted allogeneic hematopoietic cell transplantation.

The germline V gene yields LGHNA for CDR1 and YNFKEQ for CDR2. The V end loses 4 bases and the J end loses 4 bases, and a stretch of 14 bases separates them. Its CDR3 holds 15 amino acids, cysteine through phenylalanine. CDR3 DNA only is kept here, 45 bases in frame from base 1. This clonotype was sampled from a human donor who donated a stem cell graft to a child with acute myeloid leukemia. Sequenced here: PBMCs from the stem cell graft donor, sampled from the stem cell graft. The V and J segments used are TRBV4-2 and TRBJ2-1, with TRBD2 as a weak D call on 5 bases. CDR3 loop: CASSRGSPIYNEQFF. The DNA reads TGTGCCAGCAGCCGAGGGTCCCCTATATACAATGAGCAGTTCTTC.